This T cell receptor beta chain was sequenced for a study of circulating CD8 cells and anti-PD-1 response in melanoma. This clonotype was picked up a small number of times. Trimming shortened V by 0 bases and J by 8 bases, and 17 bases separated the two germline ends. Germline V gene lookup returns CDR1 MNHEY and CDR2 SVGEGT. The CDR3 totals 17 residues. Four subsets defined by PD-1 and/or TIGIT were sorted from live CD3+CD8+TCRalphabeta+ cells. Using around 14 ng of total RNA, TCR libraries were made with the QIAseq Immune Repertoire TCR panel. TCRdb reprocessed the reads with MiXCR, giving one entry per CDR3 protein. The table lists over a thousand distinct CDR3 sequences, over 8.5% of them singletons.

The clonotype was recovered from a human donor with melanoma. Sequencing used CD8+ T cells from PBMCs, obtained at baseline or after one month of anti-PD-1 therapy (not recorded which). V and J are TRBV6-2 or TRBV6-3 and TRBJ1-6, with D possibly being TRBD1 (6 bases). The CDR3 DNA follows: TGTGCCAGCAGTTACTCGGTTCAGGAACAGGGCCATTCACCCCTCCACTTT. Its protein is CASSYSVQEQGHSPLHF.